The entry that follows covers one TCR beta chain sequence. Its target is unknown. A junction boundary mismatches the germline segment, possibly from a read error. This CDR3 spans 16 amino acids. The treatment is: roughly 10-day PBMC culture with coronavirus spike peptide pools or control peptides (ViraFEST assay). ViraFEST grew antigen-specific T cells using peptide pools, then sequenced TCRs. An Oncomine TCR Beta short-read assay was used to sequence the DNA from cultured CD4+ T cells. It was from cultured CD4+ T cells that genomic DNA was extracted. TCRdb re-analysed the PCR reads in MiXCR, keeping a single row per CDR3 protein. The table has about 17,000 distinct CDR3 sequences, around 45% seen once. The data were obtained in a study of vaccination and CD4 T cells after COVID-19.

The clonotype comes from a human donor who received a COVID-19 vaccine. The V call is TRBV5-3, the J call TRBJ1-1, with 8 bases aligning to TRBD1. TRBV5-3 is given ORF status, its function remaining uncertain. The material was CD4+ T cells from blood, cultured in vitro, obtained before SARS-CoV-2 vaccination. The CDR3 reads CASSLVSDVTGGVTFF. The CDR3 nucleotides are TGTGCCAGCAGCTTGGTTTCGGACGTTACAGGGGGTGTAACTTTCTTT.